This T cell receptor (beta chain) was profiled in a study of cytomegalovirus exposure and HLA in healthy donors. The study's findings and limits: Links to common viral pathogens appeared, in a later analysis, for several of the most significant clusters. Segments of the TCR beta V type were, in most cases, productive about 87% or about 30% of the time in an earlier analysis.

Though probably carrying unrecorded immune exposures, donors were nominally healthy at sampling. PCR primers comprised 60 Vbeta and 13 Jbeta primers. The table came from immunoSEQ multiplex PCR; TCRdb's copy has only in-frame clones and leaves some out. The table shows about 79,000 clones, with around three quarters occurring only once. A word on this clone: The antigen is undetermined.

Trimming removed 3 bases from V and 7 bases from J; junction bases left unmatched: 16. Germline V gene data show CDR1 as SGHDT and CDR2 as YYEEEE. The CDR3 consists of 17 residues. The sequencing sample was made of PBMCs. The gene calls are TRBV5-6 and TRBJ2-5, with 9 nucleotides matching TRBD2. This clonotype originated in a man aged 60 to 69 in good health and CMV-seronegative. Written as DNA, the CDR3 is TGTGCCAGCAGCTCCTCGACTAGCGGAGGCTTCGGGGCGACCCAGTACTTC. This sequence encodes CASSSSTSGGFGATQYF.